The source of this TCR beta chain is a study of blood T cell repertoires in COVID-19. The overall study: From T cells, B-cell-depleted T cells, or PBMCs came the material, which was cDNA or gDNA.

Original data processing: Using reference gene primer amplification, nucleated cell counts were estimated. Assay used: immunoSEQ multiplex PCR; TCRdb lists only in-frame clones, some missing. The V and J calls and clone size were taken over from that table, and D and trimming were inferred from the DNA. Altogether over 150,000 clones are present, approximately 78% being singletons, with the ten largest covering roughly 1.5%. The CDR3 runs 16 residues. Trimming at V came to 4 bases and at J to 6 bases, leaving 11 bases not matched to a gene. CDR1 is SGHDT and CDR2 is YYEEEE in the germline V gene. The V call is TRBV5-6, the J call TRBJ2-1; 9 nucleotides line up with TRBD1. The sample taken for sequencing was peripheral blood. The sequence was obtained from an elderly man with acute or convalescent COVID-19. The CDR3: CASSPGGTGRRNEQFF. CDR3 DNA sequence: TGTGCCAGCAGCCCTGGGGGGACAGGGCGACGCAATGAGCAGTTCTTC.